Each of the 14 T cell receptor beta chains below was sequenced from the same sample in a study of Ad26.COV2.S vaccination and SARS-CoV-2 variants. Assay: immunoSEQ multiplex PCR; the TCRdb copy retains only in-frame clones and omits some. The sample holds roughly 300,000 clones, around 89% seen once. The treatment is: 19 received Ad26.COV2.S at low or high dose, single or two shots; roughly five received placebo; per-sample allocation not given. It was on day 63 after the first vaccine or placebo injection that samples were taken. This material consisted of peripheral blood, taken in a trial of Ad26.COV2.S vaccine versus placebo. The receptors were sampled from a person aged 18 to 65 who received the Ad26.COV2.S COVID-19 vaccine or a placebo.

V usage is TRBV9 and J usage is TRBJ1-2; D not resolved. The CDR3 totals 14 residues. CDR1 is SGDLS, CDR2 YYNGEE, per germline. Trimming shortened V by 3 bases and J by 5 bases, and 14 bases separated the two germline ends. The CDR3 DNA sequence: TGTGCCAGCAGCGGAGTGGGATCGCCATATGGCTACACCTTC. This encodes CASSGVGSPYGYTF.

This chain links TRBV9 with TRBJ1-5; 7 nucleotides line up with TRBD1. The CDR3 runs to 14 residues. V lost 7 bases, J lost 2 bases, and 6 bases stayed unmatched. Germline V lookup: CDR1 SGDLS, CDR2 YYNGEE. The CDR3 region is CASSGTAGNQPQHF. The CDR3 DNA reads TGTGCCAGCTCTGGGACAGCCGGCAATCAGCCCCAGCATTTT.

A single count supports this clone. The rearrangement uses TRBV6-2 or TRBV6-3 and TRBJ2-3; no clear D. V was pared by 2 bases and J by 0 bases, with 12 bases between. The CDR3 is 16 amino acids. In germline, CDR1 is MNHEY, CDR2 SVGEGT. CDR3 residues: CASSYDSGSSTDTQYF. The CDR3 DNA follows: TGTGCCAGCAGTTACGATTCCGGGTCTAGCACAGATACGCAGTATTTT.

V is TRBV19 and J is TRBJ1-5, with 7 bases matching TRBD1. CDR1 is LNHDA, CDR2 SQIVND, per germline (reference sequence). Trimming took 4 bases from V and 4 from J; bases not matched to a gene: 10. The CDR3 is made up of 16 amino acids. CDR3 sequence (DNA): TGTGCCAGTAGTACGACCTGGGACAGTCGAAATCAGCCCCAGCATTTT. Translation gives CASSTTWDSRNQPQHF.

The chain couples TRBV5-1 to TRBJ2-7; a weak D match, TRBD2 (6 bases). The CDR3 consists of 13 residues. The germline CDR1 and CDR2 sequences are SGHRS and YFSETQ. The V end was cut by 0 bases, the J end by 4 bases, with 8 bases between. The CDR3 sequence: CASSLDRGYEQYF. The CDR3 coding sequence is TGCGCCAGCAGCTTGGATCGGGGGTACGAGCAGTACTTC.

The chain joins TRBV5-1 to TRBJ2-1, with TRBD2 as a possible D gene (5 bases). CDR3 size: 13 residues. Germline values: CDR1 SGHRS, CDR2 YFSETQ. The V gene lost 5 bases and the J gene lost 6 bases, with 12 bases spanning the gap. The CDR3 protein is CASSSGSGNEQFF. CDR3 sequence (DNA): TGCGCCAGCAGTTCGGGGTCGGGCAATGAGCAGTTCTTC.

This clone was detected only once. The chain recombines TRBV4-2 with TRBJ1-1; D gene uncertain. The CDR3 spans 16 residues. Germline values: CDR1 LGHNA, CDR2 YNFKEQ. Trimming took off 0 bases at V and 0 bases at J, with 11 bases between the two ends. Here the CDR3 reads CASSQDWEGLNTEAFF. The CDR3 nucleotides are TGTGCCAGCAGCCAAGATTGGGAGGGTTTGAACACTGAAGCTTTCTTT.

CDR3 region: CATSDTETGGRDTQYF. In DNA, the CDR3 is TGTGCCACCAGTGACACCGAAACAGGGGGCAGGGATACGCAGTATTTT. J is TRBJ2-3 and V is TRBV24-1, with 9 bases that match TRBD1. This CDR3 is 16 amino acids long. Per the germline V gene, CDR1 is KGHDR and CDR2 is SFDVKD. After removal of 4 bases from V and 6 bases from J, the junction contained 10 bases not matched to a gene.

The genes are TRBV4-2 and TRBJ1-1; a possible D gene is TRBD1 (5 bases). The CDR3 has 13 residues. Between the trimmed V and J ends, which lost 4 bases and 10 bases, there was a span of 16 bases. The germline CDR1 and CDR2 sequences are LGHNA and YNFKEQ. Here the CDR3 reads CASSPTDSLGAFF. Here the CDR3 DNA reads TGTGCCAGCAGCCCAACAGACAGCCTGGGAGCTTTCTTT.

The chain employs TRBV3-1 (or the pseudogene TRBV3-2) and TRBJ2-7; D gene unclear. V was pared by 3 bases and J by 4 bases, with 4 bases between. From germline, CDR1 is LGHDT and CDR2 YNNKEL (reference sequence). This CDR3 has 11 amino acids. The CDR3 is CASSHVYEQYF. Written as DNA, the CDR3 is TGTGCCAGCAGCCATGTATACGAGCAGTACTTC.

This chain connects TRBV6-1 to TRBJ1-4, with a tentative D call TRBD1 (6 bases). CDR1 MNHNS and CDR2 SASEGT come from the germline V gene. V lost 4 bases and J lost 7, with 19 bases in between. CDR3 length: 16 residues. CDR3 in amino acids: CASSARQAQLSEKLFF. In DNA form, the CDR3 reads TGTGCCAGCAGTGCTCGACAGGCTCAACTAAGTGAAAAACTGTTTTTT.

The V gene is TRBV5-4, the J gene TRBJ2-1; D gene ambiguous. The length of the CDR3 is 15 residues. Trimming took off 0 bases at V and 4 bases at J, with 11 bases between the two ends. Germline CDR1 is SGHNT and CDR2 is YYREEE (reference sequence). The CDR3 region has the DNA TGTGCCAGCAGCTTGGACAGAAATTATTACAATGAGCAGTTCTTC. Its protein product is CASSLDRNYYNEQFF. Full variable domain (remainder filled in from reference TRBV5-4 and TRBJ2-1): ETGVTQSPTHLIKTRGQQVTLRCSSQSGHNTVSWYQQALGQGPQFIFQYYREEENGRGNFPPRFSGLQFPNYSSELNVNALELDDSALYLCASSLDRNYYNEQFFGPGTRLTVL.

About this clone: Other nucleotide sequences in the sample specify the same CDR3. The rearrangement joins TRBV27 to TRBJ1-5, with D maybe TRBD1 (5 bases). The V end was cut by 2 bases, the J end by 7 bases, with 9 bases between. Germline V gives CDR1 MNHEY, CDR2 SMNVEV (reference sequence). The CDR3 sequence is 13 residues long. The CDR3 sequence is CASSLGAGQPQHF. CDR3 DNA sequence: TGTGCCAGCAGTTTAGGGGCTGGCCAGCCCCAGCATTTT.

This sequence joins TRBV18 and TRBJ1-1; TRBD1 is a possible D gene (6 bases). V was shortened by 5 bases and J by 0 bases, with 16 bases between the two germline ends. The CDR3 contains 16 residues. The germline V gene has CDR1 KGHSH and CDR2 LQKENI. CDR3 region: CASSSGTSNMNTEAFF. The CDR3 coding sequence is TGTGCCAGCTCATCAGGGACATCAAACATGAACACTGAAGCTTTCTTT.